This T cell receptor (beta chain) was observed in a study of blood T cell repertoires in COVID-19. Across the whole study: Italy, Spain and the United States were the sources of the convalescent and acute COVID-19 samples.

This CDR3 comprises 19 residues. Authors' processing steps: Nucleated cell number was recorded as an estimate derived from reference gene primer amplification. Repertoires were generated with immunoSEQ multiplex PCR, while TCRdb's copy carries only in-frame clones and drops some. That table is the source of V, J and clone size, and D and trimming were worked out from the DNA. This repertoire shows about 130,000 clones, 75% to 90% found once; its top ten account for around 2.9%. The chain has TRBV21-1 and TRBJ2-5; the DNA was not compared with TRBD1, the D call given in the table. TRBV21-1 is given as a pseudogene. Sequences were obtained from peripheral blood. The TCR comes from a man in his sixties with active or convalescent COVID-19. CDR3 nucleotide sequence: TGTGCCAGCAAAAAACGGGACAGGTCATCCAGGCCCTCACAAGAGACCCAGTACTTC. It encodes CASKKRDRSSRPSQETQYF.